This T cell receptor beta chain was recorded in a study of blood T cell repertoires in COVID-19. This CDR3 is 16 amino acids long. Germline loops: CDR1 LNHDA, CDR2 SQIVND (reference sequence). J was trimmed by 1 base and V by 3 bases; bases with no gene match: 8. TCRdb keeps only in-frame clones here, not all; method: immunoSEQ multiplex PCR. This repertoire shows 200,000 to 250,000 clones, roughly 84% found once; its top ten account for approximately 4%. The source material was peripheral blood. This clonotype was sampled from an elderly woman with acute or convalescent COVID-19. The chain couples TRBV19 to TRBJ1-1; TRBD1 agrees at 7 bases. CDR3 DNA: TGTGCCAGTAGTATTGGACAGGTCGAGGGGAACACTGAAGCTTTCTTT. Its protein is CASSIGQVEGNTEAFF.